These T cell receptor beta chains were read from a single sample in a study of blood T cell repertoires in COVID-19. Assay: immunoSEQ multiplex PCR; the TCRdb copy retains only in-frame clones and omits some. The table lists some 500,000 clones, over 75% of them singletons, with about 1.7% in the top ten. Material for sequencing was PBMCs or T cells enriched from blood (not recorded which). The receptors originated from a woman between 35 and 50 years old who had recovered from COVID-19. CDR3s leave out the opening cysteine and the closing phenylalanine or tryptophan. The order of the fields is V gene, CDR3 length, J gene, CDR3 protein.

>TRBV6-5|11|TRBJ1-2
ASRQGTNYGYT
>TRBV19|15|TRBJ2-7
ASSVSGTGGAGDEQY
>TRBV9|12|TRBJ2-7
ASSVEGTQYEQY
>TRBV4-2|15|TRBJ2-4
ASSQEAGALRENIQY
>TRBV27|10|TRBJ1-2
ASSFEGMGYT
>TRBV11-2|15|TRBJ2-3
ASSLWSRTPEGDTQY
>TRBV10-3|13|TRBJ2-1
AISESSGRAHEQF
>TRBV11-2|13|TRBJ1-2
ASSLTGRTKEGYT
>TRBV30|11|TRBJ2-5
AWSVSIQETQY
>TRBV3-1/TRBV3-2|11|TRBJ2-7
ASSQVTGGEQY
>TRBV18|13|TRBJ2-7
ASAKNRDRLYEQY
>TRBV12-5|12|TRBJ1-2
ASGLPIRGKGYT
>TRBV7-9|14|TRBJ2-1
ASSSLTGLRWGEQF
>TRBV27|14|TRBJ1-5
ASSPAGGRGGQPQH